The 24 T cell receptor beta chains listed next were all sequenced from one sample in a study of T cell responses to AZD1222 COVID-19 vaccine. Profiled with immunoSEQ multiplex PCR; TCRdb holds only in-frame clones, not every one. The sample consists of roughly 100,000 clones, around nine tenths of them appearing once. Source: peripheral blood, taken on day 0 of AZD1222 vaccination. These receptors all come from an adult in good health.

V and J are TRBV2 and TRBJ1-6, with 7 bases matching TRBD1. V shed 0 bases, J shed 3 bases, and the junction held 5 bases outside the gene matches. The CDR3 sequence is 17 residues long. Germline CDR1 is SNHLY and CDR2 is FYNNEI. CDR3 bases: TGTGCCAGCAGTGAAGCTCCGGGACAGATCTATAATTCACCCCTCCACTTT. Protein product: CASSEAPGQIYNSPLHF.

The sample holds a few counts of this clone. The chain has TRBV7-6 and TRBJ2-5; D is ambiguous. The germline gives CDR1 SGHVS, CDR2 FNYEAQ. The CDR3 spans 15 residues. Trimming shortened V by 4 bases and J by 4 bases, and 16 bases separated the two germline ends. The CDR3 reads CASSSESFFGETQYF. For the CDR3, the DNA is TGTGCCAGCAGCTCCGAGTCCTTTTTCGGAGAGACCCAGTACTTC.

The V gene is TRBV28, the J gene TRBJ2-1; D uncertain. V lost 3 bases and J 8 bases, leaving 8 bases between the germline ends. The CDR3 totals 12 residues. CDR1 and CDR2 from the germline V gene are MDHEN and SYDVKM. Written as DNA, the CDR3 is TGTGCCAGCAGTTTTCTGAAGTATGAGCAGTTCTTC. Translation gives CASSFLKYEQFF.

The chain employs TRBV9 and TRBJ2-1; TRBD2 aligns across 10 bases. The CDR3 totals 15 residues. J was trimmed by 7 bases and V by 4 bases; bases with no gene match: 8. Germline values: CDR1 SGDLS, CDR2 YYNGEE. CDR3: CASSPSGSSRNEQFF. DNA for the CDR3: TGTGCCAGCAGCCCTAGCGGGAGCTCGAGGAATGAGCAGTTCTTC.

The V and J genes are TRBV5-1 and TRBJ1-1, with a tentative D call TRBD1 (5 bases). The germline CDR1 and CDR2 sequences are SGHRS and YFSETQ. Trimming removed 3 bases from V and 3 bases from J, with 9 bases in between. The CDR3 is 13 amino acids. The CDR3 reads CASSYQGDTEAFF. The CDR3, as DNA: TGCGCCAGCAGCTACCAGGGCGACACTGAAGCTTTCTTT.

This sequence joins TRBV14 and TRBJ2-7; D gene uncertain. Trimming took off 4 bases at V and 3 bases at J, with 13 bases between the two ends. The CDR3 is 14 residues long. Germline CDR1 is SGHDN and CDR2 is FVKESK. CDR3 in DNA: TGTGCCAGCAGCCCCTTAGATACCCGCTACGAGCAGTACTTC. Translation: CASSPLDTRYEQYF.

The chain has TRBV2 and TRBJ1-4, with TRBD1 matching 11 bases. Trimming cost V 6 bases and J 10 bases; bases outside gene matches: 7. CDR3 size: 14 residues. The germline CDR1 and CDR2 sequences are SNHLY and FYNNEI. This CDR3 reads CASSADRGPVKLFF. In nucleotides, the CDR3 is TGTGCCAGCAGCGCGGACAGGGGGCCAGTAAAACTGTTTTTT.

For the CDR3, the DNA is TGTGCCAGCAGCGCGTCAGGCACCGGGGAGCTGTTTTTT. Translating it yields CASSASGTGELFF. The chain is built from TRBV3-1 (or the pseudogene TRBV3-2) and TRBJ2-2; no firm D call. Germline V lookup: CDR1 LGHDT, CDR2 YNNKEL (reference sequence). The germline V and J ends were trimmed by 5 bases and 4 bases, with 8 bases remaining between them. The CDR3 loop spans 13 amino acids.

The genes are TRBV18 and TRBJ2-5, with D perhaps being TRBD1 or TRBD2 (5 bases each). Trimming cost V 3 bases and J 4 bases, with 9 bases left between them. This CDR3 is built from 13 residues. Germline V gene sequence: CDR1 KGHSH, CDR2 LQKENI. The CDR3 is CASSPGPRETQYF. CDR3 in DNA: TGTGCCAGCTCACCGGGACCGAGAGAGACCCAGTACTTC.

The genes are TRBV5-1 and TRBJ2-5, with D possibly matching TRBD1 (6 bases). The V and J ends lost 1 base and 2 bases respectively, with 9 bases between them. Germline CDR1 and CDR2: SGHRS and YFSETQ. This CDR3 spans 14 amino acids. CDR3 DNA sequence: TGCGCCAGCAGCTTGACAGGGTCTCAAGAGACCCAGTACTTC. It yields the protein CASSLTGSQETQYF.

V usage is TRBV7-2 and J usage is TRBJ2-1, with D maybe TRBD2 (5 bases). The V gene lost 0 bases and the J gene lost 0 bases, with 6 bases spanning the gap. CDR1 and CDR2 (germline): SGHTA, FQGNSA. The CDR3 runs 15 residues. Here the CDR3 reads CASSLAGSSYNEQFF. The CDR3 bases are TGTGCCAGCAGCTTAGCGGGGAGCTCCTACAATGAGCAGTTCTTC. The full variable domain, with the rest looked up from reference TRBV7-2 and TRBJ2-1, is GAGVSQSPSNKVTEKGKDVELRCDPISGHTALYWYRQSLGQGLEFLIYFQGNSAPDKSGLPSDRFSAERTGGSVSTLTIQRTQQEDSAVYLCASSLAGSSYNEQFFGPGTRLTVL.

This clone has just one count. CDR3 in DNA: TGTGCCAGCAGCACTGGAGTAGCGGGGGCTCGAGATACGCAGTATTTT. It is translated as CASSTGVAGARDTQYF. The V gene is TRBV5-4, the J gene TRBJ2-3; 9 bases agree with TRBD2. The J segment lost 5 bases and the V segment lost 4 bases, leaving 11 bases of the junction unmatched. Germline assignment: CDR1 SGHNT and CDR2 YYREEE (reference sequence). The CDR3 spans 16 residues.

The CDR3 sequence: CASSLSEYQDEQFF. The CDR3, as DNA: TGTGCCAGCAGCTTGTCTGAGTACCAGGATGAGCAGTTCTTC. The V and J genes are TRBV5-4 and TRBJ2-1; D remains unclear. This CDR3 comprises 14 residues. The germline V gene encodes CDR1 SGHNT and CDR2 YYREEE (reference sequence). Trimming cost V 1 base and J 8 bases, with 13 bases left between them. Full variable domain (outside the CDR3, taken from reference TRBV5-4 and TRBJ2-1): ETGVTQSPTHLIKTRGQQVTLRCSSQSGHNTVSWYQQALGQGPQFIFQYYREEENGRGNFPPRFSGLQFPNYSSELNVNALELDDSALYLCASSLSEYQDEQFFGPGTRLTVL.

This chain joins TRBV7-3 and TRBJ1-1; D unresolved. The CDR3 is made up of 13 amino acids. V was pared by 6 bases and J by 1 base, with 9 bases between. Germline V CDR1 and CDR2: SGHTA, FQGTGA. This CDR3 is CASRAGWNTEAFF. CDR3 DNA: TGTGCCAGCAGAGCCGGCTGGAACACTGAAGCTTTCTTT.

The count of this clone is one. The genes are TRBV6-2 or TRBV6-3 and TRBJ1-5; D is unresolved. This CDR3 region has 13 residues. V gave up 2 bases and J gave up 3 bases, with 5 bases separating them. The germline gives CDR1 MNHEY, CDR2 SVGEGT. DNA for the CDR3: TGTGCCAGCAGTTACGGCACCAATCAGCCCCAGCATTTT. Amino acids: CASSYGTNQPQHF.

The rearrangement joins TRBV25-1 to TRBJ1-1; D is undetermined. The CDR3 is 13 residues long. V gave up 6 bases and J gave up 0 bases, with 8 bases separating them. The germline V gene encodes CDR1 MGHDK and CDR2 SYGVNS. The CDR3 here is CASSIKLNTEAFF. The CDR3 coding sequence is TGTGCCAGCAGCATAAAACTGAACACTGAAGCTTTCTTT.

The V call is TRBV28, the J call TRBJ1-4; 8 nucleotides align to TRBD1. The germline CDR1 and CDR2 sequences are MDHEN and SYDVKM. The CDR3 consists of 15 residues. The ends lost 4 bases at V and 7 bases at J; junction bases unmatched: 8. The CDR3 coding sequence is TGTGCCAGCAGTTCCGCAGGGGGCCGGATTGAAAAACTGTTTTTT. It translates to CASSSAGGRIEKLFF.

The V call is TRBV7-2, the J call TRBJ2-3, with unresolved D. Germline lookup yields CDR1 SGHTA and CDR2 FQGNSA. There are 14 residues in the CDR3. V lost 0 bases and J lost 5, with 9 bases in between. CDR3 coding DNA: TGTGCCAGCAGCTTAGCCCCCGAGTTAGATACGCAGTATTTT. Its protein product is CASSLAPELDTQYF.

This chain joins TRBV11-2 and TRBJ2-7; D is undetermined. Germline V gene sequence: CDR1 SGHAT, CDR2 FQNNGV. CDR3 length: 12 amino acids. Trimming stripped 4 bases from V and 6 bases from J, with 10 bases between. The CDR3 coding sequence is TGTGCCAGCAGCTCCCTAGTTCCCGAGCAGTACTTC. Its translation is CASSSLVPEQYF.

The chain joins TRBV7-2 to TRBJ2-7, with 7 bases fitting TRBD1. V dropped 3 bases and J dropped 0; count of bases not matched to a gene: 2. The germline CDR1 and CDR2 sequences are SGHTA and FQGNSA. This CDR3 is built from 14 residues. The CDR3 is CASSFDRVSYEQYF. CDR3 DNA: TGTGCCAGCAGCTTCGACAGGGTCTCCTACGAGCAGTACTTC.

This chain uses TRBV2 with TRBJ1-2, with D perhaps matching TRBD1 (6 bases). V lost 6 bases to trimming and J lost 5 bases, with 16 bases between them. Germline CDR1 reads SNHLY; CDR2 reads FYNNEI. The CDR3 is 14 residues long. In nucleotides, the CDR3 is TGTGCCAGCAGGTCAGGGGCCGCCGATTATGGCTACACCTTC. Residues: CASRSGAADYGYTF.

J is TRBJ2-3 and V is TRBV5-1; 8 bases match TRBD1. Germline V CDR1 and CDR2: SGHRS, YFSETQ. With 4 bases clipped from V and 2 bases from J, the junction kept 18 bases outside the gene matches. This CDR3 comprises 19 residues. CDR3 in DNA: TGCGCCAGCAGCACGACCCCTTCTCGAGGACAGGGCCACACAGATACGCAGTATTTT. Its protein product is CASSTTPSRGQGHTDTQYF.

The chain has TRBV6-1 and TRBJ1-1; D is perhaps TRBD1 (5 bases). The CDR3 runs 18 residues. Trimming removed 3 bases at V and 5 bases at J, with 25 bases between. The germline gives CDR1 MNHNS, CDR2 SASEGT. Here the CDR3 DNA reads TGTGCCAGCAGTGAGCGCAGGGTGGTGGTAGGGCTGTGGACTGAAGCTTTCTTT. Translation: CASSERRVVVGLWTEAFF.

The chain employs TRBV10-2 and TRBJ2-1; possible D gene TRBD1, 9 bases. This CDR3 comprises 15 residues. Per germline, CDR1 WSHSY and CDR2 SAAADI. V was pared by 6 bases and J by 8 bases, with 20 bases between. The CDR3 spells CASSTGGGRFDEQFF. The CDR3 DNA is TGCGCCAGCAGCACAGGGGGCGGGAGGTTCGATGAGCAGTTCTTC.